These 9 T cell receptor beta chains originate from one sample sequenced in a study of graft-versus-host responses after intestinal transplantation. Which antigens these TCRs recognize remains unknown. TCRdb keeps only in-frame clones here, not all; method: immunoSEQ multiplex PCR. The repertoire holds about 89,000 clones, with 80% to 95% as singletons. Sequenced here: unstimulated CD4+ T cells sorted from spleen or lymph node cells, sampled before intestinal transplant. Every receptor here comes from a human donor who received an intestinal transplant.

This clone was counted once. This sequence joins TRBV4-1 and TRBJ2-2; D perhaps matches TRBD2 (6 bases). Trimming pared 0 bases from V and 5 bases from J, leaving 13 bases between. Germline values: CDR1 MGHRA, CDR2 YSYEKL. The CDR3 runs to 16 residues. The CDR3 reads CASSQERAGRTGELFF. DNA for the CDR3: TGCGCCAGCAGCCAAGAGAGGGCGGGGCGAACCGGGGAGCTGTTTTTT.

This clone was observed a few times. V is TRBV11-2 and J is TRBJ2-1; D may be TRBD2 (5 bases). This CDR3 has 18 residues. V gave up 0 bases and J gave up 0 bases, with 15 bases separating them. CDR1 and CDR2 from the germline V gene are SGHAT and FQNNGV. The CDR3 protein is CASSLDRGTRNSYNEQFF. The CDR3 DNA follows: TGTGCCAGCAGCTTAGATCGGGGTACACGGAACTCCTACAATGAGCAGTTCTTC.

The gene calls are TRBV4-1 and TRBJ2-3, with 7 bases lining up with TRBD2. V lost 6 bases, J lost 0 bases, and 3 bases stayed unmatched. The CDR3 totals 14 residues. CDR1 is MGHRA and CDR2 is YSYEKL in the germline V gene. The CDR3 is CASRERGSTDTQYF. CDR3 DNA: TGCGCCAGCAGGGAGCGGGGTAGCACAGATACGCAGTATTTT.

This clone was found a few times. The V call is TRBV6-1, the J call TRBJ1-5; possible D gene TRBD1, 5 bases. CDR3 length: 15 amino acids. Germline V CDR1 and CDR2: MNHNS, SASEGT. V gave up 2 bases and J gave up 0 bases, with 8 bases separating them. CDR3 sequence: CASSEFGGSNQPQHF. CDR3 nucleotide sequence: TGTGCCAGCAGTGAATTCGGGGGTAGCAATCAGCCCCAGCATTTT.

This rearrangement joins TRBV10-2 to TRBJ1-6, with D unresolved. Germline-derived CDR1 and CDR2 are WSHSY and SAAADI. V was shortened by 4 bases and J by 3 bases, with 7 bases between the two germline ends. This CDR3 region has 14 residues. The CDR3 DNA follows: TGCGCCAGCAGTGTTCGCCTCTATAATTCACCCCTCCACTTT. It encodes CASSVRLYNSPLHF.

V gene TRBV5-1 combines with J gene TRBJ2-2; TRBD2 agrees at 9 bases. The trim removed 4 bases at V and 6 bases at J, leaving 10 bases unmatched. The germline V gene encodes CDR1 SGHRS and CDR2 YFSETQ. The CDR3 contains 16 residues. The CDR3 DNA is TGCGCCAGCAGCCCCCTCATAGCGGGAGTAGCCGGGGAGCTGTTTTTT. Translation: CASSPLIAGVAGELFF.

The chain uses TRBV28 and TRBJ1-1, with D possibly TRBD1 on 5 matching bases. Trimming shortened V by 5 bases and J by 8 bases, and 12 bases separated the two germline ends. The CDR3 covers 12 residues. CDR1 is MDHEN, CDR2 SYDVKM, per germline. CDR3 DNA sequence: TGTGCCAGCAGTCCCTTGTGGGGGGAAGCTTTCTTT. Protein sequence: CASSPLWGEAFF.

The rearrangement links TRBV30 to TRBJ2-3, with TRBD1 matching 11 bases. This CDR3 is built from 15 residues. The germline V gene encodes CDR1 GTSNPN and CDR2 SVGIG (reference sequence). J gave up 5 bases and V 4 bases, and 8 bases lay outside the gene matches. This chain's CDR3 is CAWTRDRGLVDTQYF. Written as DNA, the CDR3 is TGTGCCTGGACCCGGGACAGGGGGTTAGTAGATACGCAGTATTTT. Drawing the rest from reference TRBV30 and TRBJ2-3, the complete variable domain is SQTIHQWPATLVQPVGSPLSLECTVEGTSNPNLYWYRQAAGRGLQLLFYSVGIGQISSEVPQNLSASRPQDRQFILSSKKLLLSDSGFYLCAWTRDRGLVDTQYFGPGTRLTVL.

The chain carries TRBV2 and TRBJ2-4, with D perhaps given as TRBD1 or TRBD2 (5 bases each). Trimming left V 2 bases short and J 5 bases short, with 13 bases between. Germline V CDR1 and CDR2: SNHLY, FYNNEI. This CDR3 region has 15 residues. CDR3 bases: TGTGCCAGCAGTGAAACTAGGGGCAGCGAAAACATTCAGTACTTC. Translated: CASSETRGSENIQYF.